The 16 T cell receptor beta chains below all came from one sample that was sequenced in a study of shared clonotypes between healthy human individuals. Repertoires were generated with immunoSEQ multiplex PCR, while TCRdb's copy carries only in-frame clones and drops some. The sample yields around 700,000 clones, about 90% seen once. Naive CD8 cells, CD45RO-negative and positively selected for CCR7, excluded terminally differentiated effector memory CD45RA+ cells. Material: naive CD8+ T cells sorted from blood. The receptors originated from a man aged 30 to 39 in good health.

This clone occurred a few times. This sequence joins TRBV6-1 and TRBJ1-2; 10 nucleotides line up with TRBD1. Germline-derived CDR1 and CDR2 are MNHNS and SASEGT. The CDR3 spans 15 residues. J lost 4 bases, V lost 4 bases, and 6 bases had no gene match. The CDR3 region has the DNA TGTGCCAGCAGTGTCGGGACAGGGGATTTCTATGGCTACACCTTC. It codes for CASSVGTGDFYGYTF.

The chain joins TRBV29-1 to TRBJ1-5; no definite D call. Germline loops: CDR1 SQVTM, CDR2 ANQGSEA. V was clipped by 5 bases and J by 7 bases, with 15 bases between them. CDR3 length: 13 amino acids. The CDR3 loop reads CSVLSYTGQPQHF. The CDR3 region has the DNA TGCAGCGTTCTGAGCTATACTGGGCAGCCCCAGCATTTT.

This chain links TRBV27 with TRBJ2-7; 11 bases map to TRBD2. The length of the CDR3 is 16 residues. V was pared by 5 bases and J by 7 bases, with 13 bases of the junction left unmatched. Germline assignment: CDR1 MNHEY and CDR2 SMNVEV (reference sequence). CDR3 protein: CASSALTSGSRSEQYF. CDR3 DNA sequence: TGTGCCAGCAGTGCCCTAACTAGCGGGAGTCGTTCTGAGCAGTACTTC.

This clone was detected once. The rearrangement joins TRBV4-1 to TRBJ2-1, with no clear D. The CDR3 length is 15 residues. V was cut by 8 bases and J by 8 bases, with 22 bases left in between. The V gene's germline CDR1 is MGHRA and CDR2 YSYEKL. The CDR3, as DNA: TGCGCCAGCCGTCGGATTGGTAGCCCGCCCCATGAGCAGTTCTTC. As protein: CASRRIGSPPHEQFF.

The V and J genes are TRBV5-1 and TRBJ1-1; D unresolved. This CDR3 has 14 amino acids. V was shortened by 0 bases and J by 5 bases, with 11 bases between the two germline ends. Germline V CDR1 and CDR2: SGHRS, YFSETQ. CDR3 DNA: TGCGCCAGCAGCTTGGGGGGTTTCATGACTGAAGCTTTCTTT. As protein: CASSLGGFMTEAFF.

In DNA, the CDR3 is TGTGCCAGCAGTGACCGATATGGCGGCTACACCTTC. Protein: CASSDRYGGYTF. This chain connects TRBV6-4 to TRBJ1-2, with no clear D. CDR1 and CDR2 from the germline V gene are MRHNA and SNTAGT. The CDR3 runs to 12 residues. V lost 2 bases and J 8 bases, leaving 9 bases between the germline ends.

V usage is TRBV29-1 and J usage is TRBJ1-2; TRBD1 is a possible D gene (5 bases). V lost 1 base to trimming and J lost 7 bases, with 13 bases between them. Germline V gene data show CDR1 as SQVTM and CDR2 as ANQGSEA. CDR3 length: 13 amino acids. Here the CDR3 DNA reads TGCAGCGTTGAAGGTCAGGGTGGTTTTGGCTACACCTTC. Its protein product is CSVEGQGGFGYTF.

CDR3 coding DNA: TGTGCCACCAGCAGAGTTGCGGCTAGCTCCTACGAGCAGTACTTC. Translating it yields CATSRVAASSYEQYF. V is TRBV15 and J is TRBJ2-7; D is unresolved. Germline CDR1 LNHNV, CDR2 YYDKDF (reference sequence). Trimming took off 1 base at V and 0 bases at J, with 10 bases between the two ends. The CDR3 runs to 15 residues.

The chain recombines TRBV28 with TRBJ2-7; 10 bases line up with TRBD1. Looked up from germline, CDR1 is MDHEN and CDR2 is SYDVKM. There are 14 residues in the CDR3. V shed 8 bases, J shed 9 bases, and the junction held 13 bases outside the gene matches. The CDR3, as DNA: TGTGCCAGCGTTCGTCCGGGACAGGGGTTAGGGCAGTACTTC. Encoded protein: CASVRPGQGLGQYF.

The chain carries TRBV27 and TRBJ2-7, with D perhaps matching TRBD2 (6 bases). V was clipped by 6 bases and J by 0 bases, with 15 bases between them. From germline, CDR1 is MNHEY and CDR2 SMNVEV (reference sequence). The CDR3 spans 15 residues. The CDR3 sequence is CASRPGSGSSYEQYF. Written as DNA, the CDR3 is TGTGCCAGCAGACCCGGTAGCGGAAGCTCCTACGAGCAGTACTTC.

This chain links TRBV28 with TRBJ1-1, with a tentative D call TRBD1 (5 bases). V gave up 3 bases and J gave up 1 base, with 12 bases separating them. CDR1 is MDHEN and CDR2 is SYDVKM in the germline V gene. This CDR3 spans 15 amino acids. The CDR3 DNA follows: TGTGCCAGCAGTTTGAGGGGCCGGGGGAACACTGAAGCTTTCTTT. This translates into CASSLRGRGNTEAFF.

The chain employs TRBV29-1 and TRBJ2-7; TRBD1 matches 9 bases. The CDR3 has 16 amino acids. J lost 0 bases, V lost 4 bases, and 10 bases had no gene match. Per the germline V gene, CDR1 is SQVTM and CDR2 is ANQGSEA. CDR3 protein: CSVVVGQGRLSYEQYF. CDR3 in DNA: TGCAGCGTTGTAGTCGGACAGGGGCGCCTCTCCTACGAGCAGTACTTC.

The chain recombines TRBV10-3 with TRBJ2-1; 7 nucleotides line up with TRBD1. Trimming removed 0 bases from V and 3 bases from J; junction bases left unmatched: 5. The CDR3 sequence is 16 residues long. Germline values: CDR1 ENHRY, CDR2 SYGVKD. The CDR3 reads CAISESQGVGYNEQFF. The DNA of the CDR3 is TGTGCCATCAGTGAGTCCCAGGGGGTTGGCTACAATGAGCAGTTCTTC.

The rearrangement joins TRBV28 to TRBJ2-5, with a possible D match to TRBD1 (5 bases). Germline CDR1 reads MDHEN; CDR2 reads SYDVKM. Trimming removed 8 bases at V and 1 base at J, with 8 bases between. This CDR3 is 12 amino acids long. The CDR3 loop reads CASLGVQETQYF. The CDR3 nucleotides are TGTGCCAGCCTAGGGGTCCAAGAGACCCAGTACTTC.

A remark on this clone: The sample carries other DNA sequences with the same CDR3. The rearrangement joins TRBV29-1 to TRBJ2-7; TRBD2 matches at 13 bases. CDR1 is SQVTM and CDR2 is ANQGSEA in the germline V gene. The CDR3 totals 15 residues. V dropped 1 base and J dropped 1; count of bases not matched to a gene: 1. The CDR3, as DNA: TGCAGCGTTGAAGGGACTAGCGGGAGTTCCTACGAGCAGTACTTC. Encoded protein: CSVEGTSGSSYEQYF.

The chain joins TRBV4-3 to TRBJ1-2; 9 nucleotides agree with TRBD1. V lost 5 bases to trimming and J lost 3 bases; unmatched junction nucleotides: 10. This CDR3 is built from 16 residues. CDR1 is LGHNA and CDR2 is YSLEER in the germline V gene. CDR3 loop: CASSRTGTGSDYGYTF. The DNA for the CDR3 is TGCGCCAGCAGCAGGACCGGGACAGGGAGTGACTATGGCTACACCTTC.